This T cell receptor beta chain was recovered during a study of blood T cell repertoires in COVID-19. Produced via immunoSEQ multiplex PCR; TCRdb's table is partial and in-frame only. The data contain 150,000 to 200,000 clones, around 89% of them singletons. A single count supports this clone. The TCR originated in a woman aged 18-29 years who had recovered from COVID-19. Sequences were obtained from PBMCs or T cells enriched from blood (not recorded which).

The chain's CDR3 is CASSTGDRGHQPQHF. The CDR3 DNA sequence: TGTGCCAGTAGTACCGGGGACAGGGGGCACCAGCCCCAGCATTTT. The rearrangement uses TRBV19 and TRBJ1-5; 12 positions match TRBD1. The germline V gene has CDR1 LNHDA and CDR2 SQIVND (reference sequence). This CDR3 has 15 residues. After removal of 4 bases from V and 7 bases from J, the junction contained 5 bases not matched to a gene.